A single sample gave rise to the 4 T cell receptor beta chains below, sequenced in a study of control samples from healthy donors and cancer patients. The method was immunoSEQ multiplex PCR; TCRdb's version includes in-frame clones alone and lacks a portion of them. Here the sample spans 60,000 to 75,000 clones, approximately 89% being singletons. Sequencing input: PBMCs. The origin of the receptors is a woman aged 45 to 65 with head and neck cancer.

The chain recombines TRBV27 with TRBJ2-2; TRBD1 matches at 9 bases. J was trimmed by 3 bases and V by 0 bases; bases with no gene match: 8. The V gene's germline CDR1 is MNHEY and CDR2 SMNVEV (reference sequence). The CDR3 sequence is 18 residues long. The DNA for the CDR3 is TGTGCCAGCAGTTTATCATCACAGGGGGCGCGGGACACCGGGGAGCTGTTTTTT. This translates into CASSLSSQGARDTGELFF.

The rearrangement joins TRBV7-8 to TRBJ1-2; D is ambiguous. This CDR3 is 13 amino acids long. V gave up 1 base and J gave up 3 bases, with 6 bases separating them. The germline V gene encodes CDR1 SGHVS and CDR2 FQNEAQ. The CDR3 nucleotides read TGTGCCAGCAGCTTAGATAGGGACTATGGCTACACCTTC. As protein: CASSLDRDYGYTF.

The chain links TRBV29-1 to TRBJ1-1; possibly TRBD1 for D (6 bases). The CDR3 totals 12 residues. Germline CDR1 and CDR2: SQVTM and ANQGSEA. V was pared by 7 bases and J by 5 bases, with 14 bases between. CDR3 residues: CSARGAATEAFF. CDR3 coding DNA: TGCAGCGCCCGGGGGGCAGCAACTGAAGCTTTCTTT.

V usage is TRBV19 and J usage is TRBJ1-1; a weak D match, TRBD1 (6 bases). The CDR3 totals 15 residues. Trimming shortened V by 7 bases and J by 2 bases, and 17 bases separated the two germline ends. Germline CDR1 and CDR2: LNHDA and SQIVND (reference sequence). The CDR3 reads CASKTGFGVNTEAFF. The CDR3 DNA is TGTGCCAGTAAAACAGGGTTCGGTGTAAACACTGAAGCTTTCTTT.